A selection of T cell receptor beta chains follows, all from one sample in a study of blood T cell repertoires in COVID-19. Here immunoSEQ multiplex PCR was the method, and the copy in TCRdb shows in-frame clones only, minus some. The sample shows approximately 210,000 clones, about four fifths of them seen only once. The specimen sequenced was peripheral blood. The source is a woman between 65 and 79 years old with active or convalescent COVID-19. Each CDR3 is given with its conserved first and last residue. The D gene is left open where the match is weak.

CDR3aa,j_gene,v_gene,d_gene
CASSESWQGVNTF,TRBJ1-2,TRBV6-1,TRBD1
CASSSRGGRAEAFF,TRBJ1-1,TRBV7-9,.
CASSLTGTGWGGYTF,TRBJ1-2,TRBV5-4,TRBD1
CASSSRGGYYEQYF,TRBJ2-7,TRBV27,TRBD2
CASSLDRNEQFF,TRBJ2-1,TRBV11-2,.
CASSKAWGEWGEQYF,TRBJ2-7,TRBV19,.
CASRPGTVTREAFF,TRBJ1-1,TRBV11-2,TRBD1
CATRDTVRLGPQHF,TRBJ1-5,TRBV24-1,.
CASSLGSSYEQYF,TRBJ2-7,TRBV28,.
CASSWTSGWTGSYNEQFF,TRBJ2-1,TRBV5-1,TRBD2
CASSLRDRLTYNEQFF,TRBJ2-1,TRBV13,TRBD1
CASSEGSGSNNEQFF,TRBJ2-1,TRBV2,TRBD2
CASSVALARGTDTQYF,TRBJ2-3,TRBV9,TRBD2
CASSYQRGTYEQYF,TRBJ2-7,TRBV6-2/TRBV6-3,TRBD2
CASTPGTGAETQYF,TRBJ2-5,TRBV2,.
CASSSFRDTRSNQPQHF,TRBJ1-5,TRBV7-9,.
CASSYALSRVEAFF,TRBJ1-1,TRBV28,.
CASSLGGSKETQYF,TRBJ2-5,TRBV5-1,TRBD2
CAISGNSNSPLHF,TRBJ1-6,TRBV10-3,.
CASSPAAPGDGGYTF,TRBJ1-2,TRBV28,.
CASSHATQGLNRETQYF,TRBJ2-5,TRBV4-1,TRBD1
CASSPDTLNTEAFF,TRBJ1-1,TRBV18,.
CASSQSHGGNSYNEQFF,TRBJ2-1,TRBV4-1,.
CASSREDTQYF,TRBJ2-3,TRBV2,.
CASSPVAGGPQETQYF,TRBJ2-5,TRBV4-1,TRBD2
CASSVGSGVGYEQYF,TRBJ2-7,TRBV9,.